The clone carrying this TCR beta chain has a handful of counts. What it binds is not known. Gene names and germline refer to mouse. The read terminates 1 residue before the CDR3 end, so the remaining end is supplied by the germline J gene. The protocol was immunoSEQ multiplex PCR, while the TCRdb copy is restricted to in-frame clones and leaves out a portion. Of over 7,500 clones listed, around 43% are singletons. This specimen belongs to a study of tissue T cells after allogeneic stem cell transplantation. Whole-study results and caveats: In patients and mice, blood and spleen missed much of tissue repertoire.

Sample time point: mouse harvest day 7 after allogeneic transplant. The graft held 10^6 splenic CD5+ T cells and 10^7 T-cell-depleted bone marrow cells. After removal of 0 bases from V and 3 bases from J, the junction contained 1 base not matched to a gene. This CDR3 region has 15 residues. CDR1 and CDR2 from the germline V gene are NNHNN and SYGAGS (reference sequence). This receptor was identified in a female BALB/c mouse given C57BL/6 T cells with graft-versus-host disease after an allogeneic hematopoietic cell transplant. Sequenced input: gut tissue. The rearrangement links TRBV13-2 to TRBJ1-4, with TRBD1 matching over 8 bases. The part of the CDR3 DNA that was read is TGTGCCAGCGGTGATGCACAGGGGGCCAACGAAAGATTATTT. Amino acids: CASGDAQGANERLF. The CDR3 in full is CASGDAQGANERLFF.